These 27 T cell receptor beta chains were sequenced from one sample in a study of neurological immune-mediated disorders. One entry per CDR3 protein, called by TCRdb with MiXCR from the 5' RACE reads. In the table there are about 62,000 distinct CDR3 sequences, around 4.7% of which are singletons. Sequencing was performed on PBMCs. Every receptor here comes from a woman in her 50s with multiple sclerosis.

On this clonotype itself: Just one base apart from a much larger clone, this may be a read error. The chain uses TRBV9 and TRBJ1-3; TRBD1 matches at 7 bases. Per the germline V gene, CDR1 is SGDLS and CDR2 is YYNGEE. This CDR3 contains 15 residues. V shed 7 bases, J shed 1 base, and the junction held 8 bases outside the gene matches. CDR3 coding DNA: TGTGCCAGCTCTGGACAGGACTTATCTGGAAACACCATATATTTT. It is translated as CASSGQDLSGNTIYF.

This clonotype has a count of ten or more. V usage is TRBV5-5 and J usage is TRBJ2-7, with a weak D call TRBD2 (5 bases). This CDR3 spans 16 amino acids. V shed 0 bases and J shed 4 bases, with 17 bases lying between them. From germline, CDR1 is SGHKS and CDR2 YYEKEE (reference sequence). The CDR3 is CASSLDPGSQRYEQYV. The CDR3 DNA reads TGTGCCAGCAGCTTGGACCCGGGGAGCCAGCGATACGAGCAGTACGTC.

This clonotype was counted ten times or more. The chain joins TRBV5-1 to TRBJ1-1, with a tentative D call TRBD1 (5 bases). This CDR3 is 13 amino acids long. Germline lookup yields CDR1 SGHRS and CDR2 YFSETQ. With 6 bases removed from V and 1 base from J, the gap between germline ends came to 10 bases. The CDR3 nucleotides read TGCGCCAGCACCCGTGGGGCGAACACTGAAGCTTTCTTT. This sequence encodes CASTRGANTEAFF.

The gene calls are TRBV20-1 and TRBJ2-1; TRBD2 matches 7 bases. Looked up from germline, CDR1 is DFQATT and CDR2 is SNEGSKA (reference sequence). There are 16 residues in the CDR3. The V segment lost 2 bases and the J segment 3 bases; nucleotides outside the gene matches: 10. Here the CDR3 reads CSARRPGRARYNEQFF. CDR3 DNA: TGCAGTGCTAGAAGGCCGGGGAGGGCCCGCTACAATGAGCAGTTCTTC.

This clonotype has ten or more counts. The chain is built from TRBV25-1 and TRBJ1-4, with D possibly being TRBD1 (6 bases). Between the trimmed V and J ends, which lost 3 bases and 4 bases, there was a span of 12 bases. CDR1 is MGHDK and CDR2 is SYGVNS in the germline V gene. This CDR3 comprises 15 residues. CDR3 in amino acids: CASSEGAGRNEKLFF. The CDR3 DNA follows: TGTGCCAGCAGTGAGGGGGCAGGGCGTAATGAAAAACTGTTTTTT. The whole variable domain, remainder taken from reference TRBV25-1 and TRBJ1-4, is EADIYQTPRYLVIGTGKKITLECSQTMGHDKMYWYQQDPGMELHLIHYSYGVNSTEKGDLSSESTVSRIRTEHFPLTLESARPSHTSQYLCASSEGAGRNEKLFFGSGTQLSVL.

This clonotype was recorded many times. The J gene is TRBJ1-5, the V gene TRBV6-4; D is uncertain. Germline V gene sequence: CDR1 MRHNA, CDR2 SNTAGT. V was cut by 9 bases and J by 3 bases, with 12 bases left in between. The CDR3 length is 13 residues. The CDR3 protein is CARADLLNQPQHF. The CDR3 nucleotides are TGTGCCAGGGCGGACCTGCTCAATCAGCCCCAGCATTTT.

This chain connects TRBV4-3 to TRBJ1-1, with D unresolved. The CDR3 covers 15 residues. Trimming left V 4 bases short and J 0 bases short, with 12 bases between. The V gene's germline CDR1 is LGHNA and CDR2 YSLEER. CDR3 sequence reads: CASSPGTVLNTEAFF. Here the CDR3 DNA reads TGCGCCAGCAGCCCGGGTACAGTGTTGAACACTGAAGCTTTCTTT.

In this sample, this clonotype turned up a few times. The rearrangement joins TRBV12-3 or TRBV12-4 to TRBJ2-5; 15 bases match TRBD2. With V trimmed by 3 bases and J by 1 base, 6 bases remained unmatched. CDR3 length equals 18 residues. CDR3 protein: CASSFRTSGGALQETQYF. The DNA for the CDR3 is TGTGCCAGCAGTTTTCGGACTAGCGGGGGGGCCCTCCAAGAGACCCAGTACTTC.

CDR3 sequence: CASSLNRQGSQETQYF. The CDR3 DNA follows: TGCGCCAGCAGCTTAAACCGACAGGGGAGTCAAGAGACCCAGTACTTC. V and J are TRBV5-1 and TRBJ2-5; 8 nucleotides line up with TRBD1. J gave up 2 bases and V 2 bases, and 8 bases lay outside the gene matches. This CDR3 spans 16 amino acids. The germline gives CDR1 SGHRS, CDR2 YFSETQ. Drawing the rest from reference TRBV5-1 and TRBJ2-5, the complete variable domain is KAGVTQTPRYLIKTRGQQVTLSCSPISGHRSVSWYQQTPGQGLQFLFEYFSETQRNKGNFPGRFSGRQFSNSRSEMNVSTLELGDSALYLCASSLNRQGSQETQYFGPGTRLLVL.

This clonotype has ten or more counts. V gene TRBV6-2 or TRBV6-3 combines with J gene TRBJ2-7; 7 nucleotides match TRBD1. V dropped 0 bases and J dropped 4; count of bases not matched to a gene: 3. CDR3 length equals 14 residues. In germline, CDR1 is MNHEY, CDR2 SVGEGT. The CDR3 coding sequence is TGTGCCAGCAGTTACTCGGGGACAGATTACGAGCAGTACTTC. As protein: CASSYSGTDYEQYF.

Many counts were recorded for this clonotype. J is TRBJ1-5 and V is TRBV20-1; D is perhaps TRBD1 (6 bases). The CDR3 sequence is 13 residues long. Per germline, CDR1 DFQATT and CDR2 SNEGSKA (reference sequence). Trimming took off 0 bases at V and 9 bases at J, with 12 bases between the two ends. CDR3 sequence: CSAREGGGAPQHF. CDR3 sequence (DNA): TGCAGTGCTAGAGAAGGGGGGGGGGCGCCCCAGCATTTT.

This clonotype was counted many times. The chain couples TRBV5-1 to TRBJ2-7, with D tentatively TRBD2 (6 bases). The CDR3 totals 15 residues. Between the trimmed V and J ends, which lost 2 bases and 7 bases, there was a span of 19 bases. Germline lookup yields CDR1 SGHRS and CDR2 YFSETQ. This CDR3 reads CASSFGSGGDREQYF. The CDR3 DNA reads as TGCGCCAGCAGCTTTGGTTCTGGAGGGGACCGGGAGCAGTACTTC.

CDR3 bases: TGCAGTGCTAGAGAAACAGGGGACATAGGGGATACGCAGTATTTT. This codes for CSARETGDIGDTQYF. This rearrangement joins TRBV20-1 to TRBJ2-3; 7 nucleotides align to TRBD1. The V and J ends lost 0 bases and 6 bases, in that order; junction bases with no gene match: 9. CDR1 and CDR2 (germline): DFQATT, SNEGSKA (reference sequence). This CDR3 comprises 15 residues.

The chain links TRBV5-1 to TRBJ2-1, with 10 bases lining up with TRBD2. The CDR3 contains 16 residues. Germline CDR1 is SGHRS and CDR2 is YFSETQ. J was trimmed by 7 bases and V by 4 bases; bases with no gene match: 11. The CDR3 loop is CASSPSSGGLLNEQFF. The CDR3 nucleotides are TGCGCCAGCAGCCCGTCTAGCGGGGGCCTGTTGAATGAGCAGTTCTTC.

This clonotype came up many times. A read error may account for a junction end that differs from germline. The chain carries TRBV7-7 and TRBJ2-1; TRBD2 matches 12 bases. This CDR3 has 14 residues. The germline gives CDR1 SSHAT, CDR2 FNYEAQ (reference sequence). For the CDR3, the DNA is TGTGCTAGCAGCTTAGGGACTAGCGGGAATGAGCAGTTCTTC. This gives the protein CASSLGTSGNEQFF.

As concerns this clonotype: This may be a read error: a much more frequent sequence differs by one nucleotide. The chain uses TRBV20-1 and TRBJ1-5; TRBD1 matches 8 bases. The CDR3 consists of 12 residues. Germline CDR1 and CDR2: DFQATT and SNEGSKA (reference sequence). CDR3 sequence: CSAAGGNQPQNF. The CDR3 DNA follows: TGCAGTGCTGCAGGGGGCAATCAGCCCCAGAATTTT.

This clonotype occurred many times. This rearrangement joins TRBV20-1 to TRBJ2-2; D gene ambiguous. The CDR3 covers 14 residues. From germline, CDR1 is DFQATT and CDR2 SNEGSKA (reference sequence). The germline V and J ends were trimmed by 1 base and 1 base, with 7 bases remaining between them. CDR3 in DNA: TGCAGTGCTAGAGGACTTTTGAACACCGGGGAGCTGTTTTTT. This codes for CSARGLLNTGELFF.

This clonotype was seen repeatedly, ten times or more. V gene TRBV11-2 combines with J gene TRBJ2-1; D is perhaps TRBD1 or TRBD2 (6 bases each). Germline loops: CDR1 SGHAT, CDR2 FQNNGV. The CDR3 is 17 amino acids. Trimming removed 2 bases at V and 0 bases at J, with 14 bases between. Written as DNA, the CDR3 is TGTGCCAGCAGCTTAAGGGGGGCCTCGAGCTCCTACAATGAGCAGTTCTTC. Translating it yields CASSLRGASSSYNEQFF.

This clonotype was counted many times. The V call is TRBV10-1, the J call TRBJ2-7; the match to TRBD1 covers 7 bases. V gave up 7 bases and J gave up 2 bases; unmatched junction bases: 8. This CDR3 has 14 amino acids. Germline CDR1 and CDR2: WNHNN and SYGVQD (reference sequence). CDR3 sequence reads: CASKVCGQAYEQYV. CDR3 DNA: TGCGCCAGCAAGGTTTGCGGACAGGCCTACGAGCAGTACGTC.

This clonotype was counted at least ten times. The chain uses TRBV12-3 or TRBV12-4 and TRBJ2-5, with 9 bases that match TRBD1. Germline trimming cut 2 bases from V and 5 bases from J; bases unmatched to any gene: 6. The CDR3 has 15 amino acids. DNA of the CDR3: TGTGCCAGCAGTTTAAATACAGGGGGCACGGAGACCCAGTACTTC. It yields the protein CASSLNTGGTETQYF.

This clonotype was recorded at least ten times. The chain is built from TRBV5-1 and TRBJ2-1; 7 bases map to TRBD2. CDR3 length equals 13 residues. Germline loops: CDR1 SGHRS, CDR2 YFSETQ. Trimming cost V 0 bases and J 8 bases; bases outside gene matches: 2. In DNA form, the CDR3 reads TGCGCCAGCAGCTTGGGACTAGCATATGAGCAGTTCTTC. It encodes CASSLGLAYEQFF. The full variable domain, rest sourced from reference TRBV5-1 and TRBJ2-1, is KAGVTQTPRYLIKTRGQQVTLSCSPISGHRSVSWYQQTPGQGLQFLFEYFSETQRNKGNFPGRFSGRQFSNSRSEMNVSTLELGDSALYLCASSLGLAYEQFFGPGTRLTVL.

This clonotype was observed many times. The gene calls are TRBV6-6 and TRBJ2-2; 8 bases fit TRBD2. CDR3 length equals 14 residues. Germline V gene data show CDR1 as MNHNY and CDR2 as SVGAGI (reference sequence). For the CDR3, the DNA is TGTGCAACCAGCGACAGCGGGGGCACCGGGGAGCTGTTTTTT. This sequence encodes CATSDSGGTGELFF.

The sample holds many counts of this clonotype. The chain combines TRBV4-3 with TRBJ2-7; TRBD1 agrees at 9 bases. This CDR3 comprises 16 residues. The germline V gene has CDR1 LGHNA and CDR2 YSLEER. V shed 0 bases and J 5 bases; nucleotides not matched to a gene: 8. The DNA for the CDR3 is TGCGCCAGCAGCCAAGAGACGGGACAGGGTCCGAACGAGCAGTACTTC. It specifies CASSQETGQGPNEQYF.

CDR3: CSVSDSYEQYF. The CDR3 DNA is TGCAGCGTTAGCGATTCCTACGAGCAGTACTTC. J is TRBJ2-7 and V is TRBV20-1; a possible D gene is TRBD2 (5 bases). This CDR3 has 11 amino acids. Germline CDR1 DFQATT, CDR2 SNEGSKA (reference sequence).

This clonotype was recorded many times. The chain couples TRBV12-3 or TRBV12-4 to TRBJ1-2, with D possibly being TRBD1 (5 bases). The V end lost 1 base, the J end lost 3 bases, and 6 bases lay between the germline ends. This CDR3 has 13 residues. The CDR3 bases are TGTGCCAGCAGTTTAGAAGGGGACTATGGCTACACCTTC. It yields the protein CASSLEGDYGYTF.

This clonotype was observed at least ten times. The CDR3 DNA is TGTGCCAGCAGCGTAGGTCAGCGGGGGCCCGGGGAGACCCAGTACTTC. Encoded protein: CASSVGQRGPGETQYF. This rearrangement joins TRBV9 to TRBJ2-5, with 8 bases identical to TRBD2. The CDR3 is made up of 16 amino acids. V shed 0 bases, J shed 5 bases, and the junction held 9 bases outside the gene matches. CDR1 and CDR2 (germline): SGDLS, YYNGEE.

This clonotype was detected ten times or more. The chain joins TRBV20-1 to TRBJ1-6, with D possibly TRBD1 on 6 matching bases. Germline CDR1 reads DFQATT; CDR2 reads SNEGSKA (reference sequence). V gave up 0 bases and J gave up 7 bases, with 19 bases separating them. CDR3 size: 17 residues. CDR3 nucleotide sequence: TGCAGTGCTAGAGATAGACCTGGGGGGGGCCCGAATTCACCCCTCCACTTT. The encoded protein is CSARDRPGGGPNSPLHF.